This T cell receptor (beta chain) originates from a study of CD8 T cells in ankylosing spondylitis. Notes on the study in general: Disease-linked clones bore a CD8+ phenotype, appearing relatively rarely in peripheral blood. A TCR beta motif made of fewer than ten highly homologous variants seemed typical of ankylosing spondylitis blood.

This clonotype was seen only a few times. What it binds is unknown. TCRdb reprocessed the 5' RACE reads via MiXCR and lists one record per CDR3 protein. The sample records over 600,000 distinct CDR3 sequences, about 20% being singletons. CDR3 length: 15 amino acids. Trimming pared 6 bases from V and 0 bases from J, leaving 17 bases between. The germline CDR1 and CDR2 sequences are DFQATT and SNEGSKA (reference sequence). This clonotype was sampled from a male donor with ankylosing spondylitis. The rearrangement joins TRBV20-1 to TRBJ1-2; D is undetermined. Sequencing input: blood, either unsorted or a sorted T cell fraction (not recorded which). The DNA of the CDR3 is TGCAGTGCCCAGAGGCAAGACCCTTCTAACTATGGCTACACCTTC. Its translation is CSAQRQDPSNYGYTF.